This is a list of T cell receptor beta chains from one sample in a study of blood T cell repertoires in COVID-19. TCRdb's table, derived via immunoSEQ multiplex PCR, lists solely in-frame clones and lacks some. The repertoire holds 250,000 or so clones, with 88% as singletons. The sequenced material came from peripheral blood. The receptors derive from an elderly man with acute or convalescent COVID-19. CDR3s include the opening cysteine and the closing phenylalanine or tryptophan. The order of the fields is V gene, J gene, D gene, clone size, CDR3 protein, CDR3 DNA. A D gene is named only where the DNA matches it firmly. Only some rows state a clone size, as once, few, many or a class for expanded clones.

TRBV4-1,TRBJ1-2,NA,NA,CASSQGWTPVSYGYTF,TGCGCCAGCAGCCAAGGGTGGACTCCAGTTAGCTATGGCTACACCTTC
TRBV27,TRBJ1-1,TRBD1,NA,CTSTTPGTGDTEAFF,TGTACCAGCACAACACCCGGGACAGGGGATACTGAAGCTTTCTTT
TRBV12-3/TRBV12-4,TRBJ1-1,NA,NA,CASSRDMNTEAFF,TGTGCCAGCAGCAGAGACATGAACACTGAAGCTTTCTTT
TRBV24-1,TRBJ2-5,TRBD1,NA,CATSDTGQGGVETQYF,TGTGCCACCAGTGATACGGGACAGGGTGGCGTAGAGACCCAGTACTTC
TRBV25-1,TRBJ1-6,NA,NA,CASSEGYLDRKNSPLHF,TGTGCCAGCAGTGAAGGCTATTTAGACAGGAAAAATTCACCCCTCCACTTT
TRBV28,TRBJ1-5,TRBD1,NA,CASSLDTGAGNQPQHF,TGTGCCAGCAGTTTAGATACAGGGGCAGGGAATCAGCCCCAGCATTTT
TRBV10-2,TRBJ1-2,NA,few,CASSGWTGGYTF,TGCGCCAGCAGTGGCTGGACTGGCGGCTACACCTTC
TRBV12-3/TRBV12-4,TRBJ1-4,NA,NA,CASSDQQAELFF,TGTGCCAGCAGTGACCAACAGGCCGAACTGTTTTTT
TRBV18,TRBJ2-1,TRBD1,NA,CASSLGQARNEQFF,TGTGCCAGCTCACTCGGACAGGCGCGGAATGAGCAGTTCTTC
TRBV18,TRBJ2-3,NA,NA,CASSPAGLAKITDTQYF,TGTGCCAGCTCACCGGCGGGGCTAGCGAAGATCACAGATACGCAGTATTTT
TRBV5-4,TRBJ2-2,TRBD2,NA,CASSLGGAGELFF,TGTGCCAGCAGCCTGGGGGGGGCCGGGGAGCTGTTTTTT
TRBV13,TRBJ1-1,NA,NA,CASSRDRDTEAFF,TGTGCCAGCAGCCGAGACAGAGACACTGAAGCTTTCTTT
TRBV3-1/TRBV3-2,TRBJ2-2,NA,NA,CASSHLREVGELFF,TGTGCCAGCAGCCATCTTAGGGAGGTCGGGGAGCTGTTTTTT
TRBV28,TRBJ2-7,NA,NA,CASSQGPSYEQYF,TGTGCCAGCAGTCAGGGTCCTTCCTACGAGCAGTACTTC
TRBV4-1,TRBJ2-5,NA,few,CASSQEGQIQYF,TGCGCCAGCAGCCAAGAGGGGCAGATCCAGTACTTC
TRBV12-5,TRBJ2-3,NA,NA,CASGLIYLAGGPTDTQYF,TGTGCTAGTGGTCTAATATATCTAGCCGGGGGGCCCACAGATACGCAGTATTTT
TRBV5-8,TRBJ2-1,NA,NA,CASSYGPEQFF,TGTGCCAGCAGCTATGGCCCTGAGCAGTTCTTC
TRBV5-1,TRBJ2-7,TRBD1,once,CASSGPGTAPYEQYF,TGCGCCAGCAGCGGGCCCGGGACAGCGCCCTACGAGCAGTACTTC
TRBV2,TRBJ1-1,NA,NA,CASSDSMNTEAFF,TGTGCCAGCAGTGACAGTATGAACACTGAAGCTTTCTTT
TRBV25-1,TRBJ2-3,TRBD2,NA,CASSRQTSRGTDTQYF,TGTGCCAGCAGTCGCCAGACTAGCCGGGGAACAGATACGCAGTATTTT
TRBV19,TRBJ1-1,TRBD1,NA,CASSIGSTGFAEAFF,TGTGCCAGTAGTATAGGGTCGACAGGGTTCGCTGAAGCTTTCTTT
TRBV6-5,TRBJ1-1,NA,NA,CASSPSLYTEAFF,TGTGCCAGCAGTCCGTCACTGTACACTGAAGCTTTCTTT
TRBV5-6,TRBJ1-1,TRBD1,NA,CASSLTGEAFF,TGTGCCAGCAGCCTGACAGGGGAAGCTTTCTTT
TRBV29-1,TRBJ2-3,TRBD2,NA,CSVEDLQGLAGSGSTDTQYF,TGCAGCGTTGAAGATCTTCAGGGGCTAGCGGGGAGCGGGAGCACAGATACGCAGTATTTT
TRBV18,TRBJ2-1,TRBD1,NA,CASSPRTGKDNEQFF,TGTGCCAGCTCACCACGGACAGGGAAAGACAATGAGCAGTTCTTC
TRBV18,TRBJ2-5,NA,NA,CASSLRDSNGETQYF,TGTGCCAGCTCACTCCGGGACTCCAACGGGGAGACCCAGTACTTC
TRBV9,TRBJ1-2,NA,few,CASSPTSGGYGYTF,TGTGCCAGCAGCCCGACTAGTGGGGGATATGGCTACACCTTC
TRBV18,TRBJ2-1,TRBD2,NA,CASSMTSGTYNEQFF,TGTGCCAGCTCCATGACTAGCGGGACCTACAATGAGCAGTTCTTC
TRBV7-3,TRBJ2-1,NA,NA,CASSSAGLANNEQFF,TGTGCCAGCAGCTCGGCGGGGCTGGCGAACAATGAGCAGTTCTTC
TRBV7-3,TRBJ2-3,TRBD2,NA,CASSTGTSVGDTQYF,TGTGCCAGCAGCACCGGGACTAGCGTGGGAGATACGCAGTATTTT
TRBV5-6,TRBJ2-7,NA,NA,CASSLDSLSEQYF,TGTGCCAGCAGCTTGGACAGCCTTTCCGAGCAGTACTTC
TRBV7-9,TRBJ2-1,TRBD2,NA,CASSLGRALYNEQFF,TGTGCCAGCAGCCTGGGGAGGGCCCTATACAATGAGCAGTTCTTC
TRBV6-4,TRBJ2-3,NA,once,CASSEGRSPSTDTQYF,TGTGCCAGCAGTGAGGGTCGGAGTCCCAGTACAGATACGCAGTATTTT
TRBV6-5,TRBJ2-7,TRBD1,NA,CAVQGADRYEQYF,TGTGCCGTACAGGGGGCAGATCGTTACGAGCAGTACTTC
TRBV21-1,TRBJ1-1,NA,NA,CASSDRQGPDTEAFF,TGTGCCAGCAGCGACCGACAGGGTCCGGACACTGAAGCTTTCTTT
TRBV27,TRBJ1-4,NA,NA,CASSLRAGTNEKLFF,TGTGCCAGCAGTTTAAGGGCAGGGACTAATGAAAAACTGTTTTTT
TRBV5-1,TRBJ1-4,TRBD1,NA,CASSFGDRDGEKLFF,TGCGCCAGCAGCTTCGGCGACAGGGACGGTGAAAAACTGTTTTTT
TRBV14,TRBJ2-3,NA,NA,CASSQNTGRWTDTQYF,TGTGCCAGCAGCCAAAACACAGGGAGATGGACAGATACGCAGTATTTT
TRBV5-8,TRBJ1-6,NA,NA,CASSLTSKSPLHF,TGTGCCAGCAGCTTAACTTCGAAGTCACCCCTCCACTTT
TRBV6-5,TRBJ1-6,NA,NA,CASSSNQRRGSPLHF,TGTGCCAGCAGTTCCAATCAGAGGAGGGGATCACCCCTCCACTTT
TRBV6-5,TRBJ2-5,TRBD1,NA,CASSRGQLQETQYF,TGTGCCAGCAGCCGGGGACAGCTACAAGAGACCCAGTACTTC
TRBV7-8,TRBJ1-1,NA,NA,CASSLGRTEAFF,TGTGCCAGCAGCTTAGGGAGGACTGAAGCTTTCTTT
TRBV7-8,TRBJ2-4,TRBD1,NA,CASSLATGVINIQYF,TGTGCCAGCAGCTTAGCGACAGGGGTGATAAACATTCAGTACTTC
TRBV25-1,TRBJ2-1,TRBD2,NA,CASRSGRGSYNEQFF,TGTGCCAGCAGAAGCGGGAGGGGGTCCTACAATGAGCAGTTCTTC
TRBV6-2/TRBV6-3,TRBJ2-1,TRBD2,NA,CASSFGLAGTEQFF,TGTGCCAGCAGTTTCGGACTAGCGGGAACTGAGCAGTTCTTC
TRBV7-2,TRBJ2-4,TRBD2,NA,CASSFGSFSGRAGNIQYF,TGTGCCAGCAGCTTCGGGAGCTTTAGCGGGAGGGCCGGAAACATTCAGTACTTC
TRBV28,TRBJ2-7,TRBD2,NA,CASSSGGVHEQYF,TGTGCCAGCAGCTCGGGGGGGGTCCACGAGCAGTACTTC
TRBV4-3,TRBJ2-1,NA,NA,CASSQERGTYNEQFF,TGCGCCAGCAGCCAAGAACGGGGTACATACAATGAGCAGTTCTTC
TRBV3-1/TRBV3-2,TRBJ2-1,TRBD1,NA,CASSLDRGNEQFF,TGTGCCAGCAGCCTGGACAGGGGCAATGAGCAGTTCTTC
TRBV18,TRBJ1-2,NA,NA,CASSLSGAEYGYTF,TGTGCCAGCTCACTAAGCGGGGCAGAATATGGCTACACCTTC
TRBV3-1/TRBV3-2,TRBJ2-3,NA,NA,CASRGADTQYF,TGTGCCAGCCGCGGGGCAGATACGCAGTATTTT
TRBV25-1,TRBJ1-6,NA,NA,CASSEFRDSPLHF,TGTGCCAGCAGTGAATTCAGGGATTCACCCCTCCACTTT
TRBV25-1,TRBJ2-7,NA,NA,CASSELGTPTTYEQYF,TGTGCCAGCAGTGAATTGGGGACACCAACTACCTACGAGCAGTACTTC
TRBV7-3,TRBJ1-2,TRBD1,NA,CASSLTGTGIAGYTF,TGTGCCAGCAGCTTAACCGGGACAGGGATTGCTGGCTACACCTTC
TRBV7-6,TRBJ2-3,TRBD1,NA,CASSLRGTGEIRTDTQYF,TGTGCCAGCAGCTTAAGAGGGACAGGGGAGATTCGAACAGATACGCAGTATTTT
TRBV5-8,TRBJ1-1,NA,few,CASSLGRGTEAFF,TGTGCCAGCAGCTTGGGGAGGGGCACTGAAGCTTTCTTT
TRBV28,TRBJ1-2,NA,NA,CAAEGNYGYTF,TGTGCCGCGGAGGGTAACTATGGCTACACCTTC
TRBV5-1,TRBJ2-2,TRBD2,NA,CASSLGLADNTGELFF,TGCGCCAGCAGCTTGGGGCTAGCGGACAACACCGGGGAGCTGTTTTTT
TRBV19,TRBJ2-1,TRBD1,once,CASSMIQGYNEQFF,TGTGCCAGTAGTATGATACAGGGGTACAATGAGCAGTTCTTC
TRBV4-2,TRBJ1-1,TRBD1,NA,CASSQPRQGAITEAFF,TGTGCCAGCAGCCAGCCGAGACAGGGGGCAATCACTGAAGCTTTCTTT